A selection of T cell receptor beta chains follows, all from one sample in a study of cytotoxic CD8 clonotypes in ibrutinib-treated CLL. The protocol was immunoSEQ multiplex PCR, while the TCRdb copy is restricted to in-frame clones and leaves out a portion. This table holds hundreds of thousands of clones, around three quarters found once. The starting material was PBMCs, obtained after 24 months of ibrutinib treatment. The receptors were sampled from a human donor with chronic lymphocytic leukemia. The CDR3 runs from the conserved cysteine through the conserved F or W. The D gene is left open where the match is weak. Clone size is shown for a subset of rows, as once, few, many or a class of expanded clone.

TRBD1 few 16 TRBJ1-5 TRBV9 CASSVGTGGNNQPQHF TGTGCCAGCAGCGTTGGTACAGGGGGGAACAATCAGCCCCAGCATTTT
. . 14 TRBJ2-7 TRBV19 CASSMSGADYEQYF TGTGCCAGTAGTATGTCGGGAGCAGACTACGAGCAGTACTTC
. once 14 TRBJ2-3 TRBV5-1 CASSFEQLFDTQYF TGCGCCAGCAGCTTCGAACAGTTGTTTGATACGCAGTATTTT
. . 11 TRBJ2-7 TRBV20-1 CSATEEYEQYF TGCAGTGCTACCGAAGAATACGAGCAGTACTTC
. . 15 TRBJ1-1 TRBV30 CAWVRGGPLNTEAFF TGTGCCTGGGTACGGGGGGGGCCTTTGAACACTGAAGCTTTCTTT
TRBD1 . 15 TRBJ1-2 TRBV5-6 CASSPGQGITYGYTF TGTGCCAGCAGCCCGGGACAGGGGATAACGTATGGCTACACCTTC
. few 13 TRBJ1-1 TRBV9 CASSVDQNTEAFF TGTGCCAGCAGCGTAGATCAGAACACTGAAGCTTTCTTT
. . 13 TRBJ1-3 TRBV30 CAWGASSGNTIYF TGTGCCTGGGGTGCCAGCTCTGGAAACACCATATATTTT
. . 12 TRBJ2-7 TRBV7-9 CASSYSGGEQYF TGTGCCAGCAGCTACTCTGGGGGCGAGCAGTACTTC
. . 15 TRBJ2-7 TRBV9 CASSVAGTSSYEQYF TGTGCCAGCAGCGTAGCTGGGACAAGCTCCTACGAGCAGTACTTC